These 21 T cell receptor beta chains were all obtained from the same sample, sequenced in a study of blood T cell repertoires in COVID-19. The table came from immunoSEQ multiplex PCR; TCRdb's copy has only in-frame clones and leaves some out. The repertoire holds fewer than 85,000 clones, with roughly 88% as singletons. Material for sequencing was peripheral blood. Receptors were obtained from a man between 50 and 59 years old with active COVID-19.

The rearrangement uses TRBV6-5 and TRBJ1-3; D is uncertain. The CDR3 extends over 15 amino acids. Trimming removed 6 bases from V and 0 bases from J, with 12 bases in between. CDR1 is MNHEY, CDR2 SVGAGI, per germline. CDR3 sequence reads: CASSRGIGSGNTIYF. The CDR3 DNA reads TGTGCCAGCAGCCGCGGCATTGGCTCTGGAAACACCATATATTTT.

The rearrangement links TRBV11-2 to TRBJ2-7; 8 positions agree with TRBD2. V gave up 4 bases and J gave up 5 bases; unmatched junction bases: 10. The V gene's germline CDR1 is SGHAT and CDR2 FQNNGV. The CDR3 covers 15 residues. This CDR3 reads CASSSWGTSWNEQYF. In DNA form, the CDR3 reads TGTGCCAGCAGCTCCTGGGGGACTAGTTGGAACGAGCAGTACTTC.

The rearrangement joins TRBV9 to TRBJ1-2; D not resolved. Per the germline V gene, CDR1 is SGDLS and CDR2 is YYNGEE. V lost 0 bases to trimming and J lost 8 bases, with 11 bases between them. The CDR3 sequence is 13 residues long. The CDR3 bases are TGTGCCAGCAGCGTAGCAACGGGGAGAGGCTACACCTTC. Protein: CASSVATGRGYTF.

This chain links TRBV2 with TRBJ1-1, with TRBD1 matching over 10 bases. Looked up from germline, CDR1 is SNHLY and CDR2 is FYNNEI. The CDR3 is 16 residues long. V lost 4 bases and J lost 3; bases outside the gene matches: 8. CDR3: CASSGGQGGGDTEAFF. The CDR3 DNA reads TGTGCCAGCAGTGGCGGACAGGGGGGTGGCGACACTGAAGCTTTCTTT.

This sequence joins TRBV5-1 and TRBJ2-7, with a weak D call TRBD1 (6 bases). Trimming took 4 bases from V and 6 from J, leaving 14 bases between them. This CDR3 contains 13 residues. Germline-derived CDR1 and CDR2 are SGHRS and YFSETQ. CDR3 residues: CASSRRTAVEQYF. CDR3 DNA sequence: TGCGCCAGCAGCCGGAGGACAGCTGTCGAGCAGTACTTC.

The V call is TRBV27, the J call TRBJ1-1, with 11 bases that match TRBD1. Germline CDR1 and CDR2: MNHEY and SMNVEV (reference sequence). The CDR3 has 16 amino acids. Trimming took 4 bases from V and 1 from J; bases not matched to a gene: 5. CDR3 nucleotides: TGTGCCAGCAGTTCCTGGACAGGGGGCCGGAACACTGAAGCTTTCTTT. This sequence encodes CASSSWTGGRNTEAFF.

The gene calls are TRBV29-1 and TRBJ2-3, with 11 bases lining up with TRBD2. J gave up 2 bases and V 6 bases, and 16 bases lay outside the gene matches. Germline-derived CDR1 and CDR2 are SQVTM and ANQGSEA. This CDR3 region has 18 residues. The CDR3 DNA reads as TGCAGCGTCCTTAAACAGGTGACTAGCGGGGCCCACACAGATACGCAGTATTTT. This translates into CSVLKQVTSGAHTDTQYF.

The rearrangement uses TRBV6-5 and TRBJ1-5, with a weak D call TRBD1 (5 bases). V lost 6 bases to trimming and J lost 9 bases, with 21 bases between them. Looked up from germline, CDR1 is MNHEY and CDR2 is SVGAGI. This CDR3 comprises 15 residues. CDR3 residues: CASSLGGVWEGPQHF. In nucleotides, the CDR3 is TGTGCCAGCAGCCTCGGGGGGGTATGGGAAGGGCCCCAGCATTTT.

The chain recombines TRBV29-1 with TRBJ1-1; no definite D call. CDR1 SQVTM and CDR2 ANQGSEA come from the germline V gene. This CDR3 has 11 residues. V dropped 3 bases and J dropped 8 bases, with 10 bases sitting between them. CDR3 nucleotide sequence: TGCAGCGTTGAGAGGAACGGAGAAGCTTTCTTT. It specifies CSVERNGEAFF.

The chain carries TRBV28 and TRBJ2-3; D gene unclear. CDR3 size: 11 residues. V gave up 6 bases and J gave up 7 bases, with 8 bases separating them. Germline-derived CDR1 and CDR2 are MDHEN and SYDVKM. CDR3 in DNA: TGTGCCAGCAGACATGAACATACGCAGTATTTT. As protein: CASRHEHTQYF. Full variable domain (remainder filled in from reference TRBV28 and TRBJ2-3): DVKVTQSSRYLVKRTGEKVFLECVQDMDHENMFWYRQDPGLGLRLIYFSYDVKMKEKGDIPEGYSVSREKKERFSLILESASTNQTSMYLCASRHEHTQYFGPGTRLTVL.

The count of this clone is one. Here the CDR3 reads CASSPQREGRYEQYF. CDR3 DNA: TGTGCCAGTAGTCCTCAGCGGGAGGGCCGGTACGAGCAGTACTTC. This chain uses TRBV19 with TRBJ2-7; 10 positions agree with TRBD2. This CDR3 region has 15 residues. V shed 5 bases and J 4 bases; nucleotides not matched to a gene: 8. From germline, CDR1 is LNHDA and CDR2 SQIVND (reference sequence).

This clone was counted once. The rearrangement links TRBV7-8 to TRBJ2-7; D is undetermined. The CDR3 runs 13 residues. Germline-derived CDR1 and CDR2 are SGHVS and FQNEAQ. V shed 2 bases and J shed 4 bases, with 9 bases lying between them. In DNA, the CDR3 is TGTGCCAGCAGCTTATACAGAGCATACGAGCAGTACTTC. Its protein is CASSLYRAYEQYF. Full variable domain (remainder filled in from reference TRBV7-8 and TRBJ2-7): GAGVSQSPRYKVAKRGQDVALRCDPISGHVSLFWYQQALGQGPEFLTYFQNEAQLDKSGLPSDRFFAERPEGSVSTLKIQRTQQEDSAVYLCASSLYRAYEQYFGPGTRLTVT.

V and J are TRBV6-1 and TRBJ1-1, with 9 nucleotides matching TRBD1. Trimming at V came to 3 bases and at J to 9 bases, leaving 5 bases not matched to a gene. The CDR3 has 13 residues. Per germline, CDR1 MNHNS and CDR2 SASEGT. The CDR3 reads CASSESQGAKAFF. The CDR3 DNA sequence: TGTGCCAGCAGTGAGTCACAGGGGGCGAAAGCTTTCTTT.

CDR3 sequence reads: CASSPGGPAYEQYF. The CDR3 DNA follows: TGTGCCAGCAGTCCCGGGGGGCCGGCCTACGAGCAGTACTTC. This chain connects TRBV27 to TRBJ2-7; D may be TRBD2 (7 bases). Per the germline V gene, CDR1 is MNHEY and CDR2 is SMNVEV (reference sequence). V gave up 5 bases and J gave up 2 bases, with 13 bases separating them. The CDR3 spans 14 residues.

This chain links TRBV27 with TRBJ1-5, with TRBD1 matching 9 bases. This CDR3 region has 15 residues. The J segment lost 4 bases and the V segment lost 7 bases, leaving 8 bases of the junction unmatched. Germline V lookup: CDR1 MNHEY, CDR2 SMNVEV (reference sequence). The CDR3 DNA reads TGTGCCAGCAAAATCGGACAGGGGAGGAATCAGCCCCAGCATTTT. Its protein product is CASKIGQGRNQPQHF.

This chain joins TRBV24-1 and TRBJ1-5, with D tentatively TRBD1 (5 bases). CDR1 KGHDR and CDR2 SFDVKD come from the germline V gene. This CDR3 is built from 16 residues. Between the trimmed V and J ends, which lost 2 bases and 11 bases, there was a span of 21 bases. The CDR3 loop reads CATSDSSFREPGTQHF. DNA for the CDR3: TGTGCCACCAGTGATTCAAGTTTCAGGGAACCCGGAACCCAGCATTTT.

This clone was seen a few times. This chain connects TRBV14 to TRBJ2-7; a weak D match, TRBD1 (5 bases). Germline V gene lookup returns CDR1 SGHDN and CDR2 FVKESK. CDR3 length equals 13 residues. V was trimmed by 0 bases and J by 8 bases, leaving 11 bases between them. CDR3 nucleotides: TGTGCCAGCAGCCAAGATTTCCAGGGCAAGCAGTACTTC. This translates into CASSQDFQGKQYF. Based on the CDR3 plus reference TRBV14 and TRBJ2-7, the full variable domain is EAGVTQFPSHSVIEKGQTVTLRCDPISGHDNLYWYRRVMGKEIKFLLHFVKESKQDESGMPNNRFLAERTGGTYSTLKVQPAELEDSGVYFCASSQDFQGKQYFGPGTRLTVT.

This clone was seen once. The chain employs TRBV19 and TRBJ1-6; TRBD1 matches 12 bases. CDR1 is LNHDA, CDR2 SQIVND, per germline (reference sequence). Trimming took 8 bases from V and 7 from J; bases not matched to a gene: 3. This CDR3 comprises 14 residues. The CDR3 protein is CASGTGGINSPLHF. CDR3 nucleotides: TGTGCCAGTGGGACAGGGGGCATAAATTCACCCCTCCACTTT.

The CDR3 nucleotides read TGTGCCAGCAGTTACTCGATCGGTGAGCAGTTCTTC. Encoded protein: CASSYSIGEQFF. The chain couples TRBV6-2 or TRBV6-3 to TRBJ2-1; D gene ambiguous. The CDR3 covers 12 residues. Deletions cut 0 bases from V and 9 bases from J, with 6 bases between. Germline values: CDR1 MNHEY, CDR2 SVGEGT.

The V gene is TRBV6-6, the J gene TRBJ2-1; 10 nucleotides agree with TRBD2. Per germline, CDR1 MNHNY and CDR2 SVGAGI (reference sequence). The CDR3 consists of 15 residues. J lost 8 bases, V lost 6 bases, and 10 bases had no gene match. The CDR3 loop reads CASRPAGGFRDEQFF. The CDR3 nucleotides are TGTGCCAGCAGGCCAGCGGGGGGGTTTCGGGATGAGCAGTTCTTC.

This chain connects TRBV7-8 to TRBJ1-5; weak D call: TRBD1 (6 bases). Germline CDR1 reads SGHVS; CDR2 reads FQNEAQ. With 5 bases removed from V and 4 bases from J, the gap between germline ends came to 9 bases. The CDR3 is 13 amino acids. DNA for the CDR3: TGTGCCAGCAGCCCAGACAGGAATCAGCCCCAGCATTTT. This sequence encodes CASSPDRNQPQHF. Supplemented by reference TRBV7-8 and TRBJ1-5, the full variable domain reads GAGVSQSPRYKVAKRGQDVALRCDPISGHVSLFWYQQALGQGPEFLTYFQNEAQLDKSGLPSDRFFAERPEGSVSTLKIQRTQQEDSAVYLCASSPDRNQPQHFGDGTRLSIL.